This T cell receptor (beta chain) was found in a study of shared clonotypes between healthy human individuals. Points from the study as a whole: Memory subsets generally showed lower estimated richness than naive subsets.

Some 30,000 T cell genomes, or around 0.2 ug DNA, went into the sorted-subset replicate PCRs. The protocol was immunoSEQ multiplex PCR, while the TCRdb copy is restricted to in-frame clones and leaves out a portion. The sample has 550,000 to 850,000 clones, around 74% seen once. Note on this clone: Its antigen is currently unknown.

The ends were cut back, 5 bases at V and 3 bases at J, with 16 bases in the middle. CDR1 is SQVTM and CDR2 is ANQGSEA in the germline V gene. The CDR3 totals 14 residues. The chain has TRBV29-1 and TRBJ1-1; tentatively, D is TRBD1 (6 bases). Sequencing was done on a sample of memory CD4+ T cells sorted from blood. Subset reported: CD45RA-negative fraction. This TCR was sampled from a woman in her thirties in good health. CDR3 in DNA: TGCAGCGTTAAAAAAGGACAGCAGGACACTGAAGCTTTCTTT. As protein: CSVKKGQQDTEAFF. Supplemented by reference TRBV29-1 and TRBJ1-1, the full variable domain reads SAVISQKPSRDICQRGTSLTIQCQVDSQVTMMFWYRQQPGQSLTLIATANQGSEATYESGFVIDKFPISRPNLTFSTLTVSNMSPEDSSIYLCSVKKGQQDTEAFFGQGTRLTVV.